This T cell receptor beta chain was observed in a study of blood T cell repertoires in COVID-19. Study summary: Sample material is recorded as cDNA or gDNA derived from T cells, B-cell-depleted T cells, or PBMCs.

The method was immunoSEQ multiplex PCR; TCRdb's version includes in-frame clones alone and lacks a portion of them. The sample lists roughly 330,000 clones; 70% to 90% were seen once. The CDR3 spans 15 residues. V shed 5 bases and J shed 6 bases, with 16 bases lying between them. Germline assignment: CDR1 SNHLY and CDR2 FYNNEI. This sequence originates from a woman in her thirties who had recovered from COVID-19. The J gene is TRBJ2-2, the V gene TRBV2, with D perhaps matching TRBD1 (8 bases). Sequences were obtained from PBMCs or T cells enriched from blood (not recorded which). The CDR3 nucleotides are TGTGCCAGCAGTAGGTACAGGGGGAGGGCCGGGGAGCTGTTTTTT. This sequence encodes CASSRYRGRAGELFF.